Listed below are T cell receptor beta chains from one sample, sequenced in a study of blood T cell repertoires in COVID-19. TCRdb's table, derived via immunoSEQ multiplex PCR, lists solely in-frame clones and lacks some. The profile shows 400,000 or so clones, about 88% of them singletons. What was sequenced was peripheral blood. The receptors originated from a woman aged 40 to 50 with COVID-19, enrolled during active disease. The conserved cysteine and the conserved F or W are not part of the CDR3 here.

j_call: TRBJ1-1
v_call: TRBV6-5
cdr3_aa: ASSRQGPSAEAF

j_call: TRBJ1-2
v_call: TRBV10-3
cdr3_aa: AIRLAATYGYT

j_call: TRBJ2-3
v_call: TRBV5-6
cdr3_aa: ASSLRLTGEDTQY

j_call: TRBJ2-3
v_call: TRBV15
cdr3_aa: ATSRELRADTQY

j_call: TRBJ1-2
v_call: TRBV6-5
cdr3_aa: ASSTGGQSYYGYT

j_call: TRBJ2-7
v_call: TRBV5-1
cdr3_aa: ASSEAAGGVSSYEQY

j_call: TRBJ2-2
v_call: TRBV14
cdr3_aa: ASSHHDRPNTGELF

j_call: TRBJ1-2
v_call: TRBV6-5
cdr3_aa: ASSYRITTGNGYT

j_call: TRBJ1-2
v_call: TRBV7-2
cdr3_aa: ASSLYRGDYGYT

j_call: TRBJ1-6
v_call: TRBV20-1
cdr3_aa: SASPTGASPLH

j_call: TRBJ2-1
v_call: TRBV7-9
cdr3_aa: ASSLSRGYNEQF

j_call: TRBJ2-7
v_call: TRBV5-6
cdr3_aa: ASSRTSGATYEQY

j_call: TRBJ2-7
v_call: TRBV7-9
cdr3_aa: ASSLAKGAGFYEQY

j_call: TRBJ1-6
v_call: TRBV19
cdr3_aa: ASSMVANSPLH

j_call: TRBJ2-2
v_call: TRBV19
cdr3_aa: ASIGQGASGTGELF

j_call: TRBJ1-1
v_call: TRBV7-9
cdr3_aa: ASSEGRGSTTEAF

j_call: TRBJ2-3
v_call: TRBV27
cdr3_aa: ASSLGGRESDTQY

j_call: TRBJ2-2
v_call: TRBV5-1
cdr3_aa: ASTQGGSNTGELF